Sequencing of this TCR beta chain was carried out in a study of shared clonotypes between healthy human individuals. The CDR3 loop spans 16 amino acids. Germline V gene sequence: CDR1 MGHDK, CDR2 SYGVNS. V dropped 1 base and J dropped 7 bases, with 20 bases sitting between them. The assay was immunoSEQ multiplex PCR, and TCRdb's table has in-frame clones only and misses some. The sample records 2.3 million or so clones, more than 85% being singletons. This rearrangement joins TRBV25-1 to TRBJ2-7; D might be TRBD1 (5 bases). The TCR was taken from a man younger than 35 in good health. Some clones in this sample may be carry-over from other donors' samples. The sample consisted of naive CD4+ T cells from PBMCs. Subset of the sample: CD45RA+ positively selected. The CDR3 reads CASSESPPGRLGEQYF. In nucleotides, the CDR3 is TGTGCCAGCAGTGAATCCCCCCCAGGGCGGCTAGGAGAGCAGTACTTC.